This passage covers 3 T cell receptor beta chains from one sample sequenced in a study of CD8+ T cells in alopecia areata. cDNA reverse transcribed from extracted RNA served as the sequencing template. Assay: immunoSEQ multiplex PCR; the TCRdb copy retains only in-frame clones and omits some. The sample holds roughly 250,000 clones, roughly 69% seen once. The sequencing used CD4+ T cells sorted from blood, collected at week 0. These TCRs come from a human donor with alopecia areata.

This clone was detected only once. This sample also contains other DNA sequences that code for the same CDR3. The rearrangement uses TRBV30 and TRBJ1-5; 7 bases line up with TRBD1. Trimming cost V 2 bases and J 5 bases; bases outside gene matches: 6. The CDR3 is made up of 14 amino acids. From germline, CDR1 is GTSNPN and CDR2 SVGIG (reference sequence). This CDR3 is CAWSTGGGYQPQHF. For the CDR3, the DNA is TGTGCCTGGAGTACCGGAGGGGGCTATCAGCCCCAGCATTTT.

With regard to this clone: Other DNA variants within this sample encode the same CDR3. This rearrangement joins TRBV9 to TRBJ2-7; D call uncertain. Trimming took 0 bases from V and 6 from J, leaving 7 bases between them. The CDR3 spans 12 residues. The germline V gene encodes CDR1 SGDLS and CDR2 YYNGEE. The DNA for the CDR3 is TGTGCCAGCAGCGTAGGAGTAGGCGAGCAGTACTTC. Protein product: CASSVGVGEQYF. The complete variable domain, with remaining parts taken from reference TRBV9 and TRBJ2-7, reads DSGVTQTPKHLITATGQRVTLRCSPRSGDLSVYWYQQSLDQGLQFLIQYYNGEERAKGNILERFSAQQFPDLHSELNLSSLELGDSALYFCASSVGVGEQYFGPGTRLTVT.

The CDR3 protein is CASSLWGTGNYGYTF. The CDR3 DNA follows: TGTGCCAGCAGCTTATGGGGGACAGGCAACTATGGCTACACCTTC. The chain uses TRBV13 and TRBJ1-2, with 8 bases fitting TRBD1. The germline CDR1 and CDR2 sequences are PRHDT and FYEKMQ (reference sequence). The CDR3 is 15 residues long. Losses at the gene ends were 2 bases for V and 2 bases for J; bases not matched to a gene: 4.